One and the same sample provided the 4 T cell receptor beta chains below, sequenced in a study of spatial heterogeneity in lung cancer. General observations from the study: How many expanded intratumoral alpha and beta TCRs were present tracked the tumor mutation count, which was a count of nonsynonymous mutations.

Time point: sample taken at primary tumor resection. Their antigens are not known. One entry per CDR3 protein results from TCRdb running MiXCR on the 5' RACE reads. Altogether several thousand distinct CDR3 sequences are present, under 15% being singletons, with the ten largest covering 8% to 10%. The sequencing here drew on lung tumor tissue, taken at surgery. These receptors were obtained from a female donor with early-stage non-small cell lung cancer.

By its share, this clonotype is medium-sized. The chain recombines TRBV6-1 with TRBJ2-2; D is perhaps TRBD2 (6 bases). V lost 2 bases to trimming and J lost 3 bases, with 22 bases between them. Germline V gene sequence: CDR1 MNHNS, CDR2 SASEGT. The CDR3 runs to 19 residues. The CDR3 loop reads CASSEQLGGQAGHTGELFF. The CDR3 DNA reads TGTGCCAGCAGTGAACAACTAGGAGGGCAGGCCGGGCACACCGGGGAGCTGTTTTTT.

This clonotype ranks as medium-sized. The V and J genes are TRBV5-4 and TRBJ1-4; unclear D gene. Trimming took off 4 bases at V and 10 bases at J, with 17 bases between the two ends. The CDR3 length is 14 residues. Germline V gene data show CDR1 as SGHNT and CDR2 as YYREEE (reference sequence). CDR3 coding DNA: TGTGCCAGCAGCCCGGGCCCGGGTCGAGTAAAACTGTTTTTT. Its protein is CASSPGPGRVKLFF.

This clonotype was detected a few times. The V call is TRBV28, the J call TRBJ2-3; TRBD2 aligns across 9 bases. CDR3 length: 16 amino acids. Germline-derived CDR1 and CDR2 are MDHEN and SYDVKM. V lost 7 bases, J lost 4 bases, and 12 bases stayed unmatched. DNA of the CDR3: TGTGCCAGCAAGGGGGTTAGCGGGAGAGTTGCAGATACGCAGTATTTT. Protein sequence: CASKGVSGRVADTQYF.

In its sample, this clonotype ranks as large (0.1 to 1%). CDR3 sequence: CASSFRGGGTDTQYF. CDR3 bases: TGTGCCAGCAGTTTCCGCGGAGGGGGGACAGATACGCAGTATTTT. V is TRBV12-3 or TRBV12-4 and J is TRBJ2-3; the D gene could be TRBD1 or TRBD2 (6 bases each). The CDR3 spans 15 residues. V lost 3 bases and J 3 bases, leaving 13 bases between the germline ends.